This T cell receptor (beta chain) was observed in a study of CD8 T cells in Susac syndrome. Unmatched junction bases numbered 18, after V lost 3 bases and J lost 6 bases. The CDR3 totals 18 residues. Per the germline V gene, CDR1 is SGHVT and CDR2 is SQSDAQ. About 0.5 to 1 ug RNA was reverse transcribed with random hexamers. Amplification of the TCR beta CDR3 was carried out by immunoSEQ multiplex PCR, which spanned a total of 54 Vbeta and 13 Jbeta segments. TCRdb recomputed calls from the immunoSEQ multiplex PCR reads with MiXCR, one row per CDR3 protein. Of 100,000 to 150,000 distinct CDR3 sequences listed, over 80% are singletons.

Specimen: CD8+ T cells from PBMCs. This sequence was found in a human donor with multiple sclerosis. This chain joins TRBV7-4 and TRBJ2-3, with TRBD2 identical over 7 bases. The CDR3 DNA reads TGTGCCAGCAGCTTGAGGCAGGGATGTGAAGCGGGATTTGATACGCAGTATTTT. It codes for CASSLRQGCEAGFDTQYF.